A single sample gave rise to the 18 T cell receptor beta chains below, sequenced in a study of T cell changes during pregnancy in multiple sclerosis. TCRdb's copy holds only in-frame clones and misses some; the assay was immunoSEQ multiplex PCR. The table records some 30,000 clones, roughly 87% of them present only once. The sequencing used CD8+ T cells from peripheral blood mononuclear cells, collected before pregnancy. The receptors originated from a female donor with multiple sclerosis, enrolled in a pregnancy study.

This clone was counted a single time. The chain is built from TRBV19 and TRBJ1-5, with D uncertain. In germline, CDR1 is LNHDA, CDR2 SQIVND (reference sequence). The CDR3 spans 17 residues. The ends were cut back, 5 bases at V and 1 base at J, with 18 bases in the middle. The CDR3 reads CASSLGSILSSNQPQHF. The CDR3, as DNA: TGTGCCAGTAGTTTGGGTAGCATACTTTCAAGCAATCAGCCCCAGCATTTT.

The CDR3 sequence: CASSEEWEDPQFF. CDR3 sequence (DNA): TGTGCCAGCAGTGAAGAATGGGAGGACCCGCAGTTCTTC. The chain uses TRBV6-1 and TRBJ2-1, with D maybe TRBD2 (6 bases). Per germline, CDR1 MNHNS and CDR2 SASEGT. The germline V and J ends were trimmed by 1 base and 12 bases, with 13 bases remaining between them. This CDR3 is built from 13 residues.

The chain couples TRBV4-2 to TRBJ2-3; D not resolved. Trimming pared 0 bases from V and 0 bases from J, leaving 4 bases between. The CDR3 consists of 14 residues. Germline V lookup: CDR1 LGHNA, CDR2 YNFKEQ. CDR3 sequence: CASSQESSTDTQYF. The CDR3 DNA reads TGTGCCAGCAGCCAAGAGTCTAGCACAGATACGCAGTATTTT.

The rearrangement uses TRBV30 and TRBJ2-1, with 7 bases fitting TRBD2. V was pared by 0 bases and J by 8 bases, with 7 bases of the junction left unmatched. The CDR3 totals 14 residues. Germline CDR1 and CDR2: GTSNPN and SVGIG (reference sequence). The CDR3 DNA reads as TGTGCCTGGAGTGTAACGGGGGGAGGTGATGAGCAGTTCTTC. Encoded protein: CAWSVTGGGDEQFF.

As concerns this clone: In the same sample, other DNA sequences code for this CDR3. CDR3 DNA sequence: TGTGCCAGCAGTTACTCTGGTAGCTCCTACGAGCAGTACTTC. It specifies CASSYSGSSYEQYF. J is TRBJ2-7 and V is TRBV6-5; D ambiguous. The CDR3 loop spans 14 amino acids. CDR1 MNHEY and CDR2 SVGAGI come from the germline V gene. Between the trimmed V and J ends, which lost 0 bases and 0 bases, there was a span of 6 bases.

This sequence joins TRBV11-3 and TRBJ2-1; weak D call: TRBD2 (5 bases). CDR3 length: 14 amino acids. V was trimmed by 5 bases and J by 10 bases, leaving 18 bases between them. CDR1 and CDR2 (germline): SGHNT, YENEEA. The CDR3 sequence: CASSLGGLEVEQFF. CDR3 coding DNA: TGTGCCAGCAGCCTAGGCGGGCTGGAGGTCGAGCAGTTCTTC.

J is TRBJ1-2 and V is TRBV27; TRBD1 matches at 8 bases. Unmatched junction bases numbered 5, after V lost 1 base and J lost 1 base. The CDR3 runs to 16 residues. Germline CDR1 is MNHEY and CDR2 is SMNVEV (reference sequence). CDR3 nucleotide sequence: TGTGCCAGCAGTTTATTCCGGGACAGGAGTAACTATGGCTACACCTTC. It translates to CASSLFRDRSNYGYTF.

The chain uses TRBV7-9 and TRBJ2-1; D gene ambiguous. With 4 bases removed from V and 6 bases from J, the gap between germline ends came to 4 bases. Germline V gene lookup returns CDR1 SEHNR and CDR2 FQNEAQ (reference sequence). This CDR3 contains 11 residues. The CDR3 DNA is TGTGCCAGCAGCTACACCAATGAGCAGTTCTTC. Translation gives CASSYTNEQFF.

J is TRBJ1-1 and V is TRBV6-1; D possibly corresponds to TRBD1 (5 bases). Germline V gene lookup returns CDR1 MNHNS and CDR2 SASEGT. Trimming shortened V by 2 bases and J by 4 bases, and 11 bases separated the two germline ends. The CDR3 sequence is 14 residues long. In nucleotides, the CDR3 is TGTGCCAGCAGTGAATGGGGGGAGGGCACTGAAGCTTTCTTT. Translation: CASSEWGEGTEAFF.

This clone was seen a single time. V is TRBV4-3 and J is TRBJ2-7; a weak D match, TRBD1 (6 bases). This CDR3 is 17 amino acids long. CDR1 is LGHNA and CDR2 is YSLEER in the germline V gene. The germline V and J ends were trimmed by 1 base and 0 bases, with 16 bases remaining between them. The DNA for the CDR3 is TGCGCCAGCAGCCAAGTCGCTTTGGGACACCTCTCCTACGAGCAGTACTTC. Translating it yields CASSQVALGHLSYEQYF.

The J gene is TRBJ2-1, the V gene TRBV7-3; perhaps TRBD2 as D (7 bases). Trimming took off 3 bases at V and 8 bases at J, with 17 bases between the two ends. This CDR3 is built from 15 residues. Germline values: CDR1 SGHTA, CDR2 FQGTGA. The CDR3, as DNA: TGTGCCAGCAGCTTGGGAGGGGGGGGCATCGATGAGCAGTTCTTC. It translates to CASSLGGGGIDEQFF.

The chain recombines TRBV7-3 with TRBJ2-3; TRBD2 might be the D (6 bases). The CDR3 runs to 15 residues. The V end lost 1 base, the J end lost 3 bases, and 11 bases lay between the germline ends. CDR1 and CDR2 (germline): SGHTA, FQGTGA. In DNA form, the CDR3 reads TGTGCCAGCAGCTTAAGTGGAGGGTTGACAGATACGCAGTATTTT. Its protein product is CASSLSGGLTDTQYF.

The rearrangement joins TRBV13 to TRBJ2-3; 12 positions match TRBD1. CDR3 length: 16 amino acids. Germline CDR1 and CDR2: PRHDT and FYEKMQ (reference sequence). V lost 3 bases to trimming and J lost 5 bases; unmatched junction nucleotides: 6. For the CDR3, the DNA is TGTGCCAGCAGCTTTTTCGGGACAGGGGGCTTAGATACGCAGTATTTT. Its translation is CASSFFGTGGLDTQYF.

This chain joins TRBV6-5 and TRBJ1-1, with TRBD1 matching over 7 bases. The V and J ends lost 6 bases and 7 bases, in that order; junction bases with no gene match: 11. The V gene's germline CDR1 is MNHEY and CDR2 SVGAGI. This CDR3 has 14 amino acids. CDR3 protein: CASSLTGTINEAFF. The CDR3 DNA is TGTGCCAGCAGCTTGACAGGGACAATAAATGAAGCTTTCTTT.

The CDR3 region is CASSGLLDRGGSPLHF. In DNA form, the CDR3 reads TGTGCCAGCAGTGGATTATTAGACAGGGGAGGTTCACCCCTCCACTTT. This chain joins TRBV2 and TRBJ1-6; 8 bases line up with TRBD1. The CDR3 length is 16 residues. Germline V gene sequence: CDR1 SNHLY, CDR2 FYNNEI. Trimming cost V 4 bases and J 9 bases; bases outside gene matches: 11.

The rearrangement uses TRBV5-4 and TRBJ2-1; weak D call: TRBD1 (5 bases). CDR3 length equals 15 residues. Trimming removed 5 bases from V and 14 bases from J, with 26 bases in between. CDR1 is SGHNT, CDR2 YYREEE, per germline (reference sequence). The CDR3 sequence: CASSGTGEHSRAEFF. As DNA, the CDR3 is TGTGCCAGCAGTGGAACAGGAGAGCACAGCAGGGCCGAGTTCTTC.

The chain carries TRBV19 and TRBJ1-1; D gene unclear. CDR1 and CDR2 (germline): LNHDA, SQIVND (reference sequence). The CDR3 is 13 amino acids. V lost 5 bases and J lost 4, with 11 bases in between. The CDR3 region is CASSEAQTTEAFF. The CDR3 DNA is TGTGCCAGTAGTGAGGCGCAGACCACTGAAGCTTTCTTT. Combining the CDR3 with reference TRBV19 and TRBJ1-1 gives the whole variable domain DGGITQSPKYLFRKEGQNVTLSCEQNLNHDAMYWYRQDPGQGLRLIYYSQIVNDFQKGDIAEGYSVSREKKESFPLTVTSAQKNPTAFYLCASSEAQTTEAFFGQGTRLTVV.

The chain employs TRBV5-1 and TRBJ2-3, with D hard to call. The CDR3 runs to 15 residues. Deletions cut 2 bases from V and 0 bases from J, with 10 bases between. The V gene's germline CDR1 is SGHRS and CDR2 YFSETQ. The CDR3 nucleotides read TGCGCCAGCAGCTTTAGAGAGGATAGCACAGATACGCAGTATTTT. This codes for CASSFREDSTDTQYF.